These T cell receptor beta chains were read from a single sample in a study of cytotoxic CD8 clonotypes in ibrutinib-treated CLL. The repertoire was sequenced with immunoSEQ multiplex PCR; TCRdb's copy has only in-frame clones and lacks some. The sample carries around 41,000 clones, about three quarters recorded once. Sequencing was performed on PBMCs, taken at disease progression, from a patient treated with ibrutinib. The origin of the receptors is a human donor with chronic lymphocytic leukemia. The CDR3 runs from the conserved cysteine through the conserved F or W. D genes are given only for firm matches. Clone size is shown for a subset of rows, as once, few, many or a class of expanded clone.

J: TRBJ2-7
size: medium-sized
V: TRBV11-2
D: TRBD2
DNA: TGTGCCAGCAGCTTTATGTCTAGCGGGAACTACGAGCAGTACTTC
CDR3: CASSFMSSGNYEQYF

J: TRBJ1-1
size: NA
V: TRBV29-1
D: NA
DNA: TGCAGCGTTCATATATGGGTGAACACTGAAGCTTTCTTT
CDR3: CSVHIWVNTEAFF

J: TRBJ2-1
size: NA
V: TRBV7-6
D: NA
DNA: TGTGCCAGCAGCCACCGGGGGCTTTACAATGAGCAGTTCTTC
CDR3: CASSHRGLYNEQFF

J: TRBJ2-4
size: NA
V: TRBV2
D: TRBD2
DNA: TGTGCCAGCAAGGAGCGGGAGGCCAAAAACATTCAGTACTTC
CDR3: CASKEREAKNIQYF

J: TRBJ2-5
size: NA
V: TRBV5-1
D: NA
DNA: TGCGCCAGCAGCTTGTGGTCAGCCCGCCAAGAGACCCAGTACTTC
CDR3: CASSLWSARQETQYF

J: TRBJ2-5
size: NA
V: TRBV5-4
D: NA
DNA: TGTGCCAGCAGCTTGACAAGCCTACAAGAGACCCAGTACTTC
CDR3: CASSLTSLQETQYF

J: TRBJ2-2
size: few
V: TRBV5-1
D: NA
DNA: TGCGCCAGCAGCCAACCTAGATCCGGGGAGCTGTTTTTT
CDR3: CASSQPRSGELFF

J: TRBJ2-1
size: few
V: TRBV27
D: TRBD1
DNA: TGTGCCAGCAGTTTCGGGACAGGGTTTGGTAATGAGCAGTTCTTC
CDR3: CASSFGTGFGNEQFF

J: TRBJ2-3
size: NA
V: TRBV7-6
D: TRBD2
DNA: TGTGCCAGCAGCATCCCGACTAGCGGGGTTCGGACAGATACGCAGTATTTT
CDR3: CASSIPTSGVRTDTQYF

J: TRBJ1-5
size: NA
V: TRBV5-1
D: NA
DNA: TGCGCCAGCAGCTCCGAGGGTGGTCAGCCCCAGCATTTT
CDR3: CASSSEGGQPQHF

J: TRBJ1-2
size: NA
V: TRBV27
D: TRBD1
DNA: TGTGCCAGCAGTCAACAGGGGGACTATGGCTACACCTTC
CDR3: CASSQQGDYGYTF

J: TRBJ2-3
size: NA
V: TRBV12-5
D: NA
DNA: TGTGCTAGTGGTTTCGATACAGATACGCAGTATTTT
CDR3: CASGFDTDTQYF

J: TRBJ2-1
size: NA
V: TRBV4-1
D: NA
DNA: TGCGCCAGCAGCCATCACCAACCAAAGGGGGAGGGTGAGCAGTTCTTC
CDR3: CASSHHQPKGEGEQFF

J: TRBJ1-1
size: NA
V: TRBV29-1
D: TRBD1
DNA: TGCAGCGTTGACGCTGGACAGGTCCTCACTGAAGCTTTCTTT
CDR3: CSVDAGQVLTEAFF

J: TRBJ1-2
size: few
V: TRBV7-3
D: NA
DNA: TGTGCCAGCAGCTTAGGGTCACATGGATATGGCTACACCTTC
CDR3: CASSLGSHGYGYTF

J: TRBJ1-5
size: NA
V: TRBV5-7
D: TRBD1
DNA: TGTGCCAGCAGCTTGCCCAGGCATGAGACAGGGCACGGGCAGCCCCAGCATTTT
CDR3: CASSLPRHETGHGQPQHF

J: TRBJ1-2
size: NA
V: TRBV5-6
D: TRBD1
DNA: TGTGCCAGCAGCGTGGGACAGCTCTATGGCTACACCTTC
CDR3: CASSVGQLYGYTF

J: TRBJ1-6
size: NA
V: TRBV5-1
D: NA
DNA: TGCGCCAGCAGCACGGACGGCCGGAGGAATTCACCCCTCCACTTT
CDR3: CASSTDGRRNSPLHF

J: TRBJ2-1
size: NA
V: TRBV4-1
D: TRBD1
DNA: TGCGCCAGCAGCCGAGCCTCCGGGACAGGGGTCTTGAATGAGCAGTTCTTC
CDR3: CASSRASGTGVLNEQFF

J: TRBJ1-1
size: few
V: TRBV5-1
D: NA
DNA: TGCGCCAGCAGCTGGGGGACTGAAAACACTGAAGCTTTCTTT
CDR3: CASSWGTENTEAFF

J: TRBJ2-1
size: few
V: TRBV27
D: NA
DNA: TGTGCCAGCAGTTTAACGGGACCGGGCAATGAGCAGTTCTTC
CDR3: CASSLTGPGNEQFF

J: TRBJ2-1
size: NA
V: TRBV5-5
D: NA
DNA: TGTGCCAGCAGCTCGATGCGGCTAAGCTCCTACAATGAGCAGTTCTTC
CDR3: CASSSMRLSSYNEQFF

J: TRBJ1-3
size: few
V: TRBV7-9
D: NA
DNA: TGTGCCAGCGCCCTGAGCTCTGGAAACACCATATATTTT
CDR3: CASALSSGNTIYF

J: TRBJ1-2
size: NA
V: TRBV27
D: NA
DNA: TGTGCCAGCGGATCGGGGGGTATGGACTATGGCTACACCTTC
CDR3: CASGSGGMDYGYTF

J: TRBJ2-5
size: NA
V: TRBV2
D: NA
DNA: TGTGCCAGGGAAAGAGCTAGCGTAAGGGAGACCCAGTACTTC
CDR3: CARERASVRETQYF

J: TRBJ2-3
size: few
V: TRBV28
D: NA
DNA: TGTGCCAGCAGTTTGGGAAATACAGATACGCAGTATTTT
CDR3: CASSLGNTDTQYF

J: TRBJ2-2
size: NA
V: TRBV11-3
D: NA
DNA: TGTGCCAGCAGCAACCCCGGAGGCGGGGAGCTGTTTTTT
CDR3: CASSNPGGGELFF

J: TRBJ1-5
size: NA
V: TRBV12-1
D: NA
DNA: TGTGCCAGCAGTTCCAGGGGGCCCCGAGGTAGCAATCAGCCCCAGCATTTT
CDR3: CASSSRGPRGSNQPQHF

J: TRBJ2-1
size: NA
V: TRBV7-2
D: NA
DNA: TGTGCCAGCAGCTTATGGGGGGACAATGAGCAGTTCTTC
CDR3: CASSLWGDNEQFF

J: TRBJ2-7
size: NA
V: TRBV10-3
D: NA
DNA: TGTGCCATCAGCGCGAGCGGGCGCTCCTACGAGCAGTACTTC
CDR3: CAISASGRSYEQYF

J: TRBJ2-5
size: NA
V: TRBV6-1
D: TRBD1
DNA: TGTGCCAGTTTGACAGGGAATTCGAAGACCCAGTACTTC
CDR3: CASLTGNSKTQYF

J: TRBJ2-4
size: NA
V: TRBV7-8
D: NA
DNA: TGTGCCAGCAGCCTAGACCGGGACATTCAGTACTTC
CDR3: CASSLDRDIQYF

J: TRBJ2-7
size: NA
V: TRBV18
D: NA
DNA: TGTGCCAGCTCACCCGGTGAAAATTACGAGCAGTACTTC
CDR3: CASSPGENYEQYF

J: TRBJ2-7
size: NA
V: TRBV19
D: NA
DNA: TGTGCCAGTAGTACCGCCCACACCACCGCTCGGGCCGAGCAGTACTTC
CDR3: CASSTAHTTARAEQYF

J: TRBJ2-5
size: NA
V: TRBV7-6
D: NA
DNA: TGTGCCAGCAGCTTGTGGCAGGGTGAAGAGACCCAGTACTTC
CDR3: CASSLWQGEETQYF

J: TRBJ2-3
size: NA
V: TRBV11-2
D: NA
DNA: TGTGCCAGCAGCTCTGGTACTAAGGATACGCAGTATTTT
CDR3: CASSSGTKDTQYF

J: TRBJ2-3
size: NA
V: TRBV2
D: NA
DNA: TGTGCCAGCAGTGTCGGAGCCCTCGATACGCAGTATTTT
CDR3: CASSVGALDTQYF

J: TRBJ1-4
size: NA
V: TRBV5-1
D: TRBD1
DNA: TGCGCCAGCAGCCCCCGGGACAGTCGAGAAAAACTGTTTTTT
CDR3: CASSPRDSREKLFF

J: TRBJ2-3
size: NA
V: TRBV27
D: TRBD2
DNA: TGTGCCAGCAGTTTTGGGCCCGTAGGGGCTAGCGGGGGAGATACGCAGTATTTT
CDR3: CASSFGPVGASGGDTQYF

J: TRBJ1-5
size: few
V: TRBV2
D: NA
DNA: TGTGCCAGCAGTGAACAAGTTAGCAATCAGCCCCAGCATTTT
CDR3: CASSEQVSNQPQHF

J: TRBJ2-1
size: NA
V: TRBV10-1
D: NA
DNA: TGCGCCAGCAGTGATCCCCAGGGGGGTGATGAGCAGTTCTTC
CDR3: CASSDPQGGDEQFF

J: TRBJ1-1
size: few
V: TRBV6-5
D: NA
DNA: TGTGCCAGCCGATATATGACTGAAGCTTTCTTT
CDR3: CASRYMTEAFF

J: TRBJ2-3
size: NA
V: TRBV15
D: TRBD2
DNA: TGTGCCACCAGCAGACGGACTAGCGGCACAGATACGCAGTATTTT
CDR3: CATSRRTSGTDTQYF

J: TRBJ2-7
size: NA
V: TRBV5-1
D: TRBD1
DNA: TGCGCCAGCGCCCCCGGGACAGGCTACGAGCAGTACTTC
CDR3: CASAPGTGYEQYF

J: TRBJ1-2
size: NA
V: TRBV18
D: NA
DNA: TGTGCCAGCTCACCGAGCATGGGCGGCTACACCTTC
CDR3: CASSPSMGGYTF

J: TRBJ2-1
size: NA
V: TRBV19
D: TRBD2
DNA: TGTGCCAGTACCCCGGGGCTAGCGGGAGGCTACAATGAGCAGTTCTTC
CDR3: CASTPGLAGGYNEQFF

J: TRBJ1-1
size: NA
V: TRBV6-5
D: TRBD1
DNA: TGTGCCAGCAGTTACGGGGGATTCGGGACAGCGTTTGAAGCTTTCTTT
CDR3: CASSYGGFGTAFEAFF

J: TRBJ1-1
size: NA
V: TRBV7-8
D: NA
DNA: TGTGCCAGCAGCTTAGCGGAGGAGGGAGAAGCTTTCTTT
CDR3: CASSLAEEGEAFF

J: TRBJ2-5
size: few
V: TRBV29-1
D: NA
DNA: TGCAGCGTATCAGGGAGAGAAGAGACCCAGTACTTC
CDR3: CSVSGREETQYF

J: TRBJ1-5
size: NA
V: TRBV28
D: TRBD1
DNA: TGTGCCAGCACTCAAGGGGGCAGCCGGCAGCCCCAGCATTTT
CDR3: CASTQGGSRQPQHF

J: TRBJ1-2
size: NA
V: TRBV28
D: NA
DNA: TGTGCCAGCAGTTGGGGACCATCCTATGGCTACACCTTC
CDR3: CASSWGPSYGYTF

J: TRBJ1-4
size: few
V: TRBV7-9
D: NA
DNA: TGTGCCAGCAGCCCGGGAGGTTATGAAAAACTGTTTTTT
CDR3: CASSPGGYEKLFF

J: TRBJ1-3
size: NA
V: TRBV4-2
D: NA
DNA: TGTGCCAGCAGCCAAGATCTTGCGACCTCTGGAAACACCATATATTTT
CDR3: CASSQDLATSGNTIYF

J: TRBJ2-3
size: NA
V: TRBV4-1
D: NA
DNA: TGCGCCAGCAGCCACCTAACTCGTAGAGTCGGGTCATCAGATACGCAGTATTTT
CDR3: CASSHLTRRVGSSDTQYF

J: TRBJ2-3
size: once
V: TRBV5-4
D: TRBD2
DNA: TGTGCCAGCAGCCCGAGACTAGCGGGAGGAGCAGATACGCAGTATTTT
CDR3: CASSPRLAGGADTQYF